What follows are 30 T cell receptor beta chains derived from one specimen sequenced in a study of Graves' ophthalmopathy and Graves' hyperthyroidism. Using RNA transcripts, the TCR beta CDR3 regions were amplified. Second-round multiplex PCR came after first-round RT-PCR with HTBI primers. Using its own MiXCR run on the multiplex PCR reads, TCRdb lists one record per CDR3 protein. The data contain under 250,000 distinct CDR3 sequences, approximately 29% of them seen just once; the ten biggest clones take up approximately 8.2%. The sample consisted of peripheral blood. These receptors were obtained from a man aged 50-59 years with Graves' ophthalmopathy.

This clonotype was recorded at least ten times. This rearrangement joins TRBV10-3 to TRBJ1-2; TRBD1 matches 7 bases. V shed 10 bases and J 0 bases; nucleotides not matched to a gene: 5. Germline V gene lookup returns CDR1 ENHRY and CDR2 SYGVKD. CDR3 length: 13 amino acids. CDR3 in DNA: TGTGCCAGCAGGGACAGAGCTAACTATGGCTACACCTTC. It translates to CASRDRANYGYTF.

This clonotype was seen ten or more times. The chain employs TRBV6-2 or TRBV6-3 and TRBJ1-3; tentatively, D is TRBD1 (5 bases). Germline V gives CDR1 MNHEY, CDR2 SVGEGT. This CDR3 comprises 15 residues. V was shortened by 2 bases and J by 0 bases, with 8 bases between the two germline ends. The chain's CDR3 is CASSYRGFSGNTIYF. CDR3 DNA sequence: TGTGCCAGCAGTTACCGGGGCTTCTCTGGAAACACCATATATTTT.

This clonotype was recorded many times. The rearrangement uses TRBV19 and TRBJ2-6; unclear D gene. Trimming shortened V by 10 bases and J by 0 bases, and 19 bases separated the two germline ends. The CDR3 totals 17 residues. CDR1 and CDR2 from the germline V gene are LNHDA and SQIVND (reference sequence). CDR3 nucleotides: TGTGCCACTTCTACCTCTGGACGGAGCTCTGGGGCCAACGTCCTGACTTTC. Its translation: CATSTSGRSSGANVLTF.

This sequence joins TRBV29-1 and TRBJ2-5; possibly TRBD1 for D (6 bases). With 7 bases removed from V and 1 base from J, the gap between germline ends came to 19 bases. CDR1 and CDR2 (germline): SQVTM, ANQGSEA. The CDR3 loop spans 15 amino acids. The CDR3 bases are TGCAGCGCGAGGGGGTCAGTAAATAGCCAAGAGACCCAGTACTTC. Encoded protein: CSARGSVNSQETQYF.

This clonotype was seen repeatedly, ten times or more. The J gene is TRBJ2-7, the V gene TRBV12-3 or TRBV12-4, with D maybe TRBD2 (5 bases). V lost 5 bases and J 6 bases, leaving 14 bases between the germline ends. The CDR3 sequence is 13 residues long. As DNA, the CDR3 is TGTGCCAGCAGTCCCCGCGGAGGTGTCGAGCAGTACTTC. Its translation is CASSPRGGVEQYF.

The CDR3 loop is CASSGGLAGVRAKNIQYF. CDR3 nucleotide sequence: TGTGCCAGCAGTGGGGGACTAGCGGGAGTGAGAGCCAAAAACATTCAGTACTTC. V and J are TRBV2 and TRBJ2-4, with 14 bases matching TRBD2. From germline, CDR1 is SNHLY and CDR2 FYNNEI. Trimming removed 4 bases from V and 0 bases from J; junction bases left unmatched: 5. This CDR3 is 18 amino acids long.

Ten or more counts support this clonotype. The J gene is TRBJ2-7, the V gene TRBV10-3, with D maybe TRBD2 (6 bases). The germline V gene encodes CDR1 ENHRY and CDR2 SYGVKD. CDR3 length: 14 residues. V was cut by 6 bases and J by 2 bases, with 14 bases left in between. The chain's CDR3 is CAIRADRGAYEQYF. The CDR3 coding sequence is TGTGCCATCAGAGCCGATCGCGGGGCCTACGAGCAGTACTTC.

This clonotype was counted ten times or more. The J gene is TRBJ2-5, the V gene TRBV6-1; D may be TRBD1 or TRBD2 (6 bases each). The CDR3 totals 13 residues. Trimming took off 7 bases at V and 7 bases at J, with 16 bases between the two ends. CDR1 MNHNS and CDR2 SASEGT come from the germline V gene. In DNA, the CDR3 is TGTGCCAGCACGGCCCAGGGGCGGGGGACCCAGTACTTC. Encoded protein: CASTAQGRGTQYF.

The sample holds many counts of this clonotype. The chain carries TRBV27 and TRBJ1-5, with a weak D call TRBD1 (6 bases). V lost 3 bases, J lost 4 bases, and 10 bases lay in between. The CDR3 contains 14 residues. The germline CDR1 and CDR2 sequences are MNHEY and SMNVEV (reference sequence). CDR3 coding DNA: TGTGCCAGCAGTTTCTCAGGGGTAAATCAGCCCCAGCATTTT. It specifies CASSFSGVNQPQHF.

This clonotype appeared many times. The chain uses TRBV20-1 and TRBJ2-4; the D gene is possibly TRBD2 (6 bases). The CDR3 is 16 residues long. V lost 1 base and J 0 bases, leaving 13 bases between the germline ends. Germline V gene data show CDR1 as DFQATT and CDR2 as SNEGSKA (reference sequence). The CDR3 loop is CSARVSGELAKNIQYF. CDR3 DNA: TGCAGTGCTAGAGTATCGGGAGAGCTAGCCAAAAACATTCAGTACTTC.

The genes are TRBV2 and TRBJ1-6; D is uncertain. Germline CDR1 reads SNHLY; CDR2 reads FYNNEI. The CDR3 consists of 14 residues. V was trimmed by 2 bases and J by 7 bases, leaving 9 bases between them. CDR3 nucleotide sequence: TGTGCCAGCAGTGAACCTTCTCAAAATTCACCCCTCCACTTT. Translating gives CASSEPSQNSPLHF.

This chain links TRBV6-2 or TRBV6-3 with TRBJ1-1; D is undetermined. CDR1 MNHEY and CDR2 SVGEGT come from the germline V gene. The CDR3 runs to 13 residues. V lost 7 bases and J 8 bases, leaving 17 bases between the germline ends. CDR3 nucleotide sequence: TGTGCCAGCACCCAATGGGCAGGTGAGGAAGCTTTCTTT. Protein product: CASTQWAGEEAFF.

The CDR3 sequence is CASSSLSGSRPEAFF. The CDR3 nucleotides are TGTGCCAGCAGTTCGTTATCTGGGTCGCGTCCTGAAGCTTTCTTT. The J gene is TRBJ1-1, the V gene TRBV28; D ambiguous. The V gene's germline CDR1 is MDHEN and CDR2 SYDVKM. The CDR3 loop spans 15 amino acids. The V and J ends lost 4 bases and 6 bases respectively, with 18 bases between them.

There are many counts of this clonotype. The chain is built from TRBV29-1 and TRBJ2-7, with D perhaps matching TRBD1 (6 bases). The CDR3 runs 15 residues. V was pared by 1 base and J by 5 bases, with 18 bases between. Germline assignment: CDR1 SQVTM and CDR2 ANQGSEA. The CDR3 spells CSVEGLLGTPDEQYF. CDR3 bases: TGCAGCGTTGAAGGATTACTTGGGACACCCGACGAGCAGTACTTC.

The chain combines TRBV6-1 with TRBJ2-5; D is possibly TRBD1 or TRBD2 (5 bases each). Germline V gives CDR1 MNHNS, CDR2 SASEGT. This CDR3 contains 12 residues. Trimming cost V 4 bases and J 5 bases, with 8 bases left between them. The CDR3 spells CASSVWGETQYF. The DNA of the CDR3 is TGTGCCAGCAGTGTTTGGGGGGAGACCCAGTACTTC.

In this sample, this clonotype turned up many times. The chain combines TRBV28 with TRBJ2-5; no clear D gene. This CDR3 is built from 13 residues. From germline, CDR1 is MDHEN and CDR2 SYDVKM. Trimming took 3 bases from V and 1 from J, leaving 6 bases between them. The DNA of the CDR3 is TGTGCCAGCAGTTTTGTGTCCCAAGAGACCCAGTACTTC. Protein sequence: CASSFVSQETQYF.

The chain joins TRBV7-2 to TRBJ2-7; 13 nucleotides line up with TRBD2. Germline values: CDR1 SGHTA, CDR2 FQGNSA. This CDR3 is 15 amino acids long. With 5 bases clipped from V and 6 bases from J, the junction kept 7 bases outside the gene matches. Here the CDR3 DNA reads TGTGCCAGCAGCCCGCGGACTAGCGGGAGAGGCGAGCAGTACTTC. Residues: CASSPRTSGRGEQYF.

This clonotype was recorded at least ten times. The rearrangement uses TRBV5-1 and TRBJ1-6; perhaps TRBD1 as D (5 bases). The CDR3 is 16 residues long. The germline CDR1 and CDR2 sequences are SGHRS and YFSETQ. V dropped 4 bases and J dropped 8 bases, with 19 bases sitting between them. CDR3 sequence: CASSPTARGGYSPLHF. The CDR3 bases are TGCGCCAGCAGCCCAACTGCTAGGGGTGGGTATTCACCCCTCCACTTT.

This clonotype came up many times. V usage is TRBV12-3 or TRBV12-4 and J usage is TRBJ2-7; possibly TRBD1 for D (6 bases). With 5 bases removed from V and 5 bases from J, the gap between germline ends came to 16 bases. The CDR3 loop spans 14 amino acids. For the CDR3, the DNA is TGTGCCAGCAGTCTACCCCTGGGGGCAAACGAGCAGTACTTC. Translation gives CASSLPLGANEQYF.

Here the CDR3 reads CASRGYGRSSYEQYF. Here the CDR3 DNA reads TGTGCCAGCAGGGGGTACGGTAGGAGCTCCTACGAGCAGTACTTC. The rearrangement links TRBV6-2 or TRBV6-3 to TRBJ2-7; D remains unclear. This CDR3 contains 15 residues. V lost 6 bases to trimming and J lost 0 bases, with 15 bases between them. The V gene's germline CDR1 is MNHEY and CDR2 SVGEGT.

In its sample, this clonotype was seen a few times. This chain connects TRBV6-2 or TRBV6-3 to TRBJ2-5; D is perhaps TRBD2 (6 bases). V lost 0 bases, J lost 5 bases, and 13 bases lay in between. The CDR3 runs 15 residues. Germline loops: CDR1 MNHEY, CDR2 SVGEGT. CDR3 in amino acids: CASSYSTVGGETQYF. CDR3 nucleotide sequence: TGTGCCAGCAGTTACTCGACAGTAGGAGGGGAGACCCAGTACTTC.

This sequence joins TRBV12-3 or TRBV12-4 and TRBJ1-5, with a weak D call TRBD1 (6 bases). This CDR3 is 15 amino acids long. The V end was cut by 6 bases, the J end by 6 bases, with 18 bases between. In DNA, the CDR3 is TGTGCCAGCAGCCCGGACAGCGCGAGAGGTCAGCCCCAGCATTTT. Translating gives CASSPDSARGQPQHF.

The chain employs TRBV12-3 or TRBV12-4 and TRBJ2-2; D ambiguous. The CDR3 consists of 16 residues. V lost 3 bases, J lost 4 bases, and 15 bases lay in between. The CDR3 sequence: CASSFRGTLGTGELFF. The CDR3 nucleotides read TGTGCCAGCAGTTTCCGCGGCACTCTCGGCACCGGGGAGCTGTTTTTT.

The rearrangement links TRBV6-1 to TRBJ1-2; 10 nucleotides agree with TRBD1. The CDR3 contains 16 residues. Germline V CDR1 and CDR2: MNHNS, SASEGT. The V segment lost 1 base and the J segment 3 bases; nucleotides outside the gene matches: 5. The CDR3 sequence is CASSEGGTGDDYGYTF. As DNA, the CDR3 is TGTGCCAGCAGTGAAGGGGGGACAGGGGACGACTATGGCTACACCTTC.

This clonotype was recorded at least ten times. The rearrangement joins TRBV20-1 to TRBJ2-7; 9 bases match TRBD1. Germline CDR1 and CDR2: DFQATT and SNEGSKA (reference sequence). This CDR3 is built from 13 residues. V lost 2 bases to trimming and J lost 4 bases; unmatched junction nucleotides: 3. CDR3 sequence: CSARPDRGYEQYF. The CDR3 region has the DNA TGCAGTGCTAGACCGGACAGGGGATACGAGCAGTACTTC.

This clonotype was counted ten times or more. The chain uses TRBV27 and TRBJ1-1; D is undetermined. Germline V gene lookup returns CDR1 MNHEY and CDR2 SMNVEV (reference sequence). V lost 6 bases and J 0 bases, leaving 11 bases between the germline ends. The CDR3 is made up of 14 amino acids. CDR3 nucleotides: TGTGCCAGCAGAAGACTGTACCTGAACACTGAAGCTTTCTTT. Translated: CASRRLYLNTEAFF.

This clonotype was found many times. J is TRBJ2-5 and V is TRBV4-3, with 9 bases lining up with TRBD2. J gave up 4 bases and V 1 base, and 1 base lay outside the gene matches. Germline loops: CDR1 LGHNA, CDR2 YSLEER. The CDR3 runs 14 residues. CDR3 residues: CASSQGLAAETQYF. The CDR3 DNA follows: TGCGCCAGCAGCCAAGGACTAGCGGCAGAGACCCAGTACTTC.

This clonotype has a count of ten or more. This chain joins TRBV7-2 and TRBJ2-7, with TRBD1 matching over 9 bases. The length of the CDR3 is 16 residues. From germline, CDR1 is SGHTA and CDR2 FQGNSA. J lost 2 bases, V lost 1 base, and 6 bases had no gene match. The chain's CDR3 is CASSLVPGQGPYEQYF. The CDR3 DNA reads TGTGCCAGCAGCTTAGTTCCGGGACAGGGACCCTACGAGCAGTACTTC. Combining the CDR3 with reference TRBV7-2 and TRBJ2-7 gives the whole variable domain GAGVSQSPSNKVTEKGKDVELRCDPISGHTALYWYRQSLGQGLEFLIYFQGNSAPDKSGLPSDRFSAERTGGSVSTLTIQRTQQEDSAVYLCASSLVPGQGPYEQYFGPGTRLTVT.

At least ten counts were recorded for this clonotype. This chain links TRBV10-3 with TRBJ1-1; D gene ambiguous. Trimming shortened V by 3 bases and J by 0 bases, and 5 bases separated the two germline ends. Per germline, CDR1 ENHRY and CDR2 SYGVKD. CDR3 length: 13 amino acids. CDR3 nucleotide sequence: TGTGCCATCAGTGAATCGATGAACACTGAAGCTTTCTTT. Its protein is CAISESMNTEAFF.

This clonotype came up many times. The J gene is TRBJ2-7, the V gene TRBV2; a possible D gene is TRBD2 (5 bases). Trimming pared 4 bases from V and 2 bases from J, leaving 15 bases between. The germline CDR1 and CDR2 sequences are SNHLY and FYNNEI. There are 15 residues in the CDR3. CDR3 nucleotides: TGTGCCAGCAGTGCCGGTCGACTACAGACCTACGAGCAGTACTTC. Protein: CASSAGRLQTYEQYF.